This T cell receptor (beta chain) was obtained from a study of OX40 agonist ivuxolimab in advanced cancers. Study as a whole: In this trial design, patients received ivuxolimab intravenously at 0.01 to 10 mg/kg every 2 weeks. Two patients with cutaneous melanoma and one with hepatocellular carcinoma, three in total, showed partial responses.

The CDR3 is 10 residues long. Trimming took off 7 bases at V and 3 bases at J, with 3 bases between the two ends. Germline values: CDR1 MNHEY, CDR2 SVGAGI. As regards this clone: Its antigen is still unknown.

The study, taken as a whole, reports: Relative to CD4+, CD8+ T cells held more expanded clones on average. Clonal expansion by week 6 occurred in CD4+ and CD8+ blood T cells (at 0.1 to 3.0 mg/kg).

The assay was immunoSEQ multiplex PCR, and TCRdb's table has in-frame clones only and misses some. The sample carries about 12,000 clones, around 80% recorded once. The specimen comprised CD4+ or CD8+ T cells sorted from blood, sampled in a trial of the OX40 agonist ivuxolimab. This receptor was identified in an adult with an advanced solid tumor such as melanoma, head and neck, liver or kidney cancer. The chain combines TRBV6-5 with TRBJ1-2; D is unclear. This chain's CDR3 is CASKDYGYTF. CDR3 bases: TGTGCCAGCAAGGACTATGGCTACACCTTC.